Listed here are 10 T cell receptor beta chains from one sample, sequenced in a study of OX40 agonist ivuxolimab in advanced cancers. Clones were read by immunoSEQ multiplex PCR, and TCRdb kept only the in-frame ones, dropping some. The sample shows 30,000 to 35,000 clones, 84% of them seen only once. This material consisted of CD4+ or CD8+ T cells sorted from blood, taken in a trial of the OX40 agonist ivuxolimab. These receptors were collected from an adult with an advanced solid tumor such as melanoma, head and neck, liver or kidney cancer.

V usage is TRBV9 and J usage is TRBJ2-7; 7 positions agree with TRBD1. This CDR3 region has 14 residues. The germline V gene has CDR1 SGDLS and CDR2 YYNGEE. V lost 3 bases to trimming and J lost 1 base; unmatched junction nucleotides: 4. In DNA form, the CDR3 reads TGTGCCAGCAGCGAAGCAGGGGGTTCCTACGAGCAGTACTTC. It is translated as CASSEAGGSYEQYF. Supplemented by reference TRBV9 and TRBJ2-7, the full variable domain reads DSGVTQTPKHLITATGQRVTLRCSPRSGDLSVYWYQQSLDQGLQFLIQYYNGEERAKGNILERFSAQQFPDLHSELNLSSLELGDSALYFCASSEAGGSYEQYFGPGTRLTVT.

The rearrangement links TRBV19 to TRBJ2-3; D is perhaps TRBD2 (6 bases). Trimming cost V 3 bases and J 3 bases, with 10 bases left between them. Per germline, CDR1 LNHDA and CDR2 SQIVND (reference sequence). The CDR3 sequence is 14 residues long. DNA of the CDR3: TGTGCCAGTAGTATTCGTGGGGGGACAGATACGCAGTATTTT. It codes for CASSIRGGTDTQYF.

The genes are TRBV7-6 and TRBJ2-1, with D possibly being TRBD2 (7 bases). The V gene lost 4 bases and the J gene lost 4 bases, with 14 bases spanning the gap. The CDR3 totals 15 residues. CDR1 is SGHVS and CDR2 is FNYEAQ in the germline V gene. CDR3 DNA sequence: TGTGCCAGCAGCTCCAGGGGACTAACGTACAATGAGCAGTTCTTC. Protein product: CASSSRGLTYNEQFF. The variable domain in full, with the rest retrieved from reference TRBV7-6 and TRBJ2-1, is GAGVSQSPRYKVTKRGQDVALRCDPISGHVSLYWYRQALGQGPEFLTYFNYEAQQDKSGLPNDRFSAERPEGSISTLTIQRTEQRDSAMYRCASSSRGLTYNEQFFGPGTRLTVL.

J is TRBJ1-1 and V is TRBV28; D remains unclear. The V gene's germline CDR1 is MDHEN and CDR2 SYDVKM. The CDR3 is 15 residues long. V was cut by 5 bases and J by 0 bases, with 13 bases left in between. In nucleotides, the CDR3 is TGTGCCAGCAGTCCCTACGGGGAGGTGAACACTGAAGCTTTCTTT. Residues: CASSPYGEVNTEAFF.

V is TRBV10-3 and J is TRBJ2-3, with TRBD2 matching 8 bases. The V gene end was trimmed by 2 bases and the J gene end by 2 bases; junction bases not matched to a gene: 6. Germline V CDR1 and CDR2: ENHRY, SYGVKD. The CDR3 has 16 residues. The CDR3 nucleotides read TGTGCCATCAGTGAGCCCGCTAGCGGGCCCACAGATACGCAGTATTTT. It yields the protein CAISEPASGPTDTQYF.

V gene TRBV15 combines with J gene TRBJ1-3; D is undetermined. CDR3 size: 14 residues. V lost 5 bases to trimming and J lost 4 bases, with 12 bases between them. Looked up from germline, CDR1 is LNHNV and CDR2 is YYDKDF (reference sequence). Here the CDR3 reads CATSGLAFGNTIYF. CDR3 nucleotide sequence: TGTGCCACCAGCGGCCTGGCTTTCGGAAACACCATATATTTT.

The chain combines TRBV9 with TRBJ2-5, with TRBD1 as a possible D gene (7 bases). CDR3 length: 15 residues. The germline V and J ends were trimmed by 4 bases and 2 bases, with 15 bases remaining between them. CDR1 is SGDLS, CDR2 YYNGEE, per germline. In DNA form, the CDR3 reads TGTGCCAGCAGCCATGGAGGGGGCCTACAAGAGACCCAGTACTTC. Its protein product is CASSHGGGLQETQYF.

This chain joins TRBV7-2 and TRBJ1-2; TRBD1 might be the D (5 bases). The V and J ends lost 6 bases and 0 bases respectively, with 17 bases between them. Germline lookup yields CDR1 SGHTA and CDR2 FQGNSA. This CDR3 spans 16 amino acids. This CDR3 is CASRGPTGATNYGYTF. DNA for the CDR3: TGTGCCAGCAGAGGGCCCACCGGGGCAACTAACTATGGCTACACCTTC.

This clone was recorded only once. The CDR3 here is CASSQDRTTYNEQFF. The CDR3 coding sequence is TGCGCCAGCAGCCAAGATCGGACTACTTACAATGAGCAGTTCTTC. The chain joins TRBV4-3 to TRBJ2-1, with D perhaps matching TRBD2 (6 bases). The length of the CDR3 is 15 residues. Deletions cut 0 bases from V and 4 bases from J, with 10 bases between. Germline CDR1 reads LGHNA; CDR2 reads YSLEER.

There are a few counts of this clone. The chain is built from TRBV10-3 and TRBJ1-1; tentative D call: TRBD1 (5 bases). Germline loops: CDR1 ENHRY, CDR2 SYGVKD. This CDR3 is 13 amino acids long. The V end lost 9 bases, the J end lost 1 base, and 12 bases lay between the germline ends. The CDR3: CAISRGRNTEAFF. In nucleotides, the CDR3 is TGTGCCATTAGTCGGGGACGGAACACTGAAGCTTTCTTT.